This T cell receptor beta chain was recovered during a study of CD8 T cells in ankylosing spondylitis. Whole-study results and caveats: Disease-associated clones were CD8+ and fairly uncommon in peripheral blood. Ankylosing spondylitis blood seemed to carry a telltale TCR beta motif made of roughly 8 highly homologous variants.

Quantitative molecular-barcoded 5'-RACE generated the TCR beta libraries. A single record per CDR3 protein comes from TCRdb applying MiXCR to the 5' RACE reads. The data show around 100,000 distinct CDR3 sequences, 24% seen once. The CDR3 spans 12 residues. Trimming left V 0 bases short and J 10 bases short, with 6 bases between. In this sample, this clonotype turned up many times. Its target is unknown. The TCR originated in a male donor with ankylosing spondylitis. The specimen was synovial fluid, either unsorted or a sorted T cell fraction (not recorded which). The chain has TRBV12-3 or TRBV12-4 and TRBJ2-2; unclear D gene. The CDR3 DNA reads as TGTGCCAGCAGTTTAGCAGTGGTGGAGCTGTTTTTT. This sequence encodes CASSLAVVELFF.